The sequence of this T cell receptor (beta chain) was determined in a study of T-cell reconstitution after alpha-beta-depleted transplantation in children (TCRdb year 2016). For the wider study: Using TCR repertoire profiling, the study quantitatively followed how T-cell immune reconstitution unfolded in children after TCRalphabeta/CD19-depleted allogeneic hematopoietic cell transplantation.

From the cysteine through the phenylalanine, the CDR3 covers 12 amino acids. CDR3 DNA only is kept here, 36 bases in frame from base 1. As encoded in the germline V gene, CDR1 is SGHTS while CDR2 is YDEGEE. The junction shows trimming of 4 bases on V and 5 bases on J, plus 8 bases between the germline ends. Library construction relied on PCR. The sample was run on an Illumina HiSeq 2500. To normalize quantification of the TCRbeta repertoire, the TCR libraries were built with molecular barcoding that relied on unique molecular identifiers. Clones were called with MiXCR by TCRdb after fastp trimmed the public reads at Q25, and only in-frame beta chains were retained. Duplicate CDR3 protein sequences are folded into a single record with the most common DNA and genes. This sample lists about 270,000 distinct CDR3 sequences; almost 10% were detected once. 10% of the sample rests with the top ten. This clonotype was recorded many times. There is no known antigen for this receptor. Base qualities are not recorded, but no much larger clone differs from it by a single base.

The sample consisted of PBMCs from the stem cell graft donor, taken from the stem cell graft. This receptor was identified in a human donor who donated a stem cell graft to a child with SCID. Recombination linked TRBV5-8 to TRBJ2-3, and the D gene may be TRBD2, 6 bases matching. The nucleotide sequence is TGTGCCAGCAGCGGGGGACTAGATACGCAGTATTTT. Translated, it gives CASSGGLDTQYF. Beyond the CDR3, the reference TRBV5-8 and TRBJ2-3 genes provide the residues; the full variable domain reads: EAGVTQSPTHLIKTRGQQATLRCSPISGHTSVYWYQQALGLGLQFLLWYDEGEERNRGNFPPRFSGRQFPNYSSELNVNALELEDSALYLCASSGGLDTQYFGPGTRLTVL.